Listed here are 27 T cell receptor beta chains from one sample, sequenced in a study of T cell responses to AZD1222 COVID-19 vaccine. TCRdb keeps only in-frame clones here, not all; method: immunoSEQ multiplex PCR. This table holds some 150,000 clones, about nine tenths found once. Sequencing used peripheral blood, obtained after recovery from COVID-19. The receptor source for this set is an adult who had recovered from COVID-19.

This clone was observed a few times. The V and J genes are TRBV28 and TRBJ1-3; the match to TRBD1 covers 8 bases. The J segment lost 8 bases and the V segment lost 2 bases, leaving 23 bases of the junction unmatched. Germline V gene sequence: CDR1 MDHEN, CDR2 SYDVKM. This CDR3 comprises 20 residues. The CDR3 reads CASSLVLSGQGRGDVDTIYF. CDR3 in DNA: TGTGCCAGCAGTTTAGTCCTGTCCGGACAGGGTCGGGGAGATGTGGACACCATATATTTT.

CDR3 coding DNA: TGTGCCAGCAAGGTAGAGGTGGAAGAAAAACTGTTTTTT. Its protein product is CASKVEVEEKLFF. This rearrangement joins TRBV2 to TRBJ1-4; D is uncertain. The ends were cut back, 7 bases at V and 8 bases at J, with 14 bases in the middle. Germline assignment: CDR1 SNHLY and CDR2 FYNNEI. CDR3 size: 13 residues.

The chain employs TRBV7-3 and TRBJ2-3, with D perhaps being TRBD1 or TRBD2 (6 bases each). This CDR3 contains 14 residues. Between the trimmed V and J ends, which lost 0 bases and 4 bases, there was a span of 8 bases. The germline CDR1 and CDR2 sequences are SGHTA and FQGTGA. The CDR3 loop reads CASSLTGGADTQYF. DNA for the CDR3: TGTGCCAGCAGCTTAACGGGGGGCGCAGATACGCAGTATTTT.

This clone appeared a single time. The rearrangement uses TRBV18 and TRBJ2-3, with TRBD1 matching over 7 bases. Germline V CDR1 and CDR2: KGHSH, LQKENI. The length of the CDR3 is 14 residues. Trimming cost V 4 bases and J 0 bases; bases outside gene matches: 1. The CDR3 spells CASSRDRSTDTQYF. The CDR3 nucleotides are TGTGCCAGCTCACGGGACAGAAGCACAGATACGCAGTATTTT.

The V gene is TRBV11-2, the J gene TRBJ2-2, with D tentatively TRBD1 or TRBD2 (5 bases each). The CDR3 runs 16 residues. Germline V gene sequence: CDR1 SGHAT, CDR2 FQNNGV. Trimming shortened V by 4 bases and J by 5 bases, and 17 bases separated the two germline ends. The DNA of the CDR3 is TGTGCCAGCAGCTCGAGGGGCGCCCGTACTACCGGGGAGCTGTTTTTT. It yields the protein CASSSRGARTTGELFF.

The chain recombines TRBV7-9 with TRBJ1-4; D unclear. Germline CDR1 is SEHNR and CDR2 is FQNEAQ (reference sequence). The V gene lost 3 bases and the J gene lost 3 bases, with 14 bases spanning the gap. The CDR3 length is 16 residues. CDR3 loop: CASSLGIVGSNEKLFF. The CDR3 region has the DNA TGTGCCAGCAGCTTGGGGATTGTGGGGTCTAATGAAAAACTGTTTTTT.

This sequence joins TRBV9 and TRBJ2-2; D is unresolved. Germline lookup yields CDR1 SGDLS and CDR2 YYNGEE. CDR3 length: 17 amino acids. The V gene lost 4 bases and the J gene lost 4 bases, with 20 bases spanning the gap. In DNA, the CDR3 is TGTGCCAGCAGCCGTGGTGGTCGGGCGCTCGGCACCGGGGAGCTGTTTTTT. Translated, it gives CASSRGGRALGTGELFF.

This clone was picked up one time. This chain joins TRBV27 and TRBJ2-2; no clear D gene. Germline V CDR1 and CDR2: MNHEY, SMNVEV (reference sequence). The CDR3 has 12 residues. The V end lost 2 bases, the J end lost 6 bases, and 4 bases lay between the germline ends. The CDR3 reads CASSLGPGELFF. The CDR3 coding sequence is TGTGCCAGCAGTTTAGGGCCCGGGGAGCTGTTTTTT.

CDR3 sequence (DNA): TGCGCCAGCAGCTTGAATACAGGGCCCCCCTATGGCTACACCTTC. Translation: CASSLNTGPPYGYTF. V and J are TRBV5-1 and TRBJ1-2, with D possibly matching TRBD1 (6 bases). The CDR3 is 15 amino acids. Germline V gene lookup returns CDR1 SGHRS and CDR2 YFSETQ. Between the trimmed V and J ends, which lost 1 base and 4 bases, there was a span of 14 bases.

This clone is a singleton in its sample. The gene calls are TRBV18 and TRBJ1-1; TRBD1 agrees at 7 bases. J was trimmed by 7 bases and V by 2 bases; bases with no gene match: 10. CDR3 size: 15 residues. Germline V gene sequence: CDR1 KGHSH, CDR2 LQKENI. CDR3 bases: TGTGCCAGCTCACCAACCGGCTCAGGGGGATTTGAAGCTTTCTTT. It specifies CASSPTGSGGFEAFF.

J is TRBJ2-5 and V is TRBV5-8; TRBD1 is a possible D gene (6 bases). With 1 base removed from V and 3 bases from J, the gap between germline ends came to 7 bases. This CDR3 is 13 amino acids long. Germline loops: CDR1 SGHTS, CDR2 YDEGEE. CDR3 loop: CASSLRQEETQYF. The DNA for the CDR3 is TGTGCCAGCAGCTTGCGACAGGAAGAGACCCAGTACTTC.

Here the CDR3 DNA reads TGTGCCAGCAGCAATGGAGATCGGAGGGACAATGAGCAGTTCTTC. It specifies CASSNGDRRDNEQFF. V gene TRBV3-1 (or the pseudogene TRBV3-2) combines with J gene TRBJ2-1, with TRBD2 as a possible D gene (6 bases). Trimming shortened V by 5 bases and J by 5 bases, and 16 bases separated the two germline ends. Per germline, CDR1 LGHDT and CDR2 YNNKEL (reference sequence). The CDR3 is 15 amino acids.

The rearrangement joins TRBV5-1 to TRBJ1-1; 11 nucleotides match TRBD1. Trimming at V came to 0 bases and at J to 4 bases, leaving 2 bases not matched to a gene. Germline V gene sequence: CDR1 SGHRS, CDR2 YFSETQ. CDR3 length: 15 residues. CDR3 nucleotide sequence: TGCGCCAGCAGCTTGGATGGGACAGGGGGCACTGAAGCTTTCTTT. This sequence encodes CASSLDGTGGTEAFF.

V and J are TRBV28 and TRBJ2-5; D is uncertain. Germline V CDR1 and CDR2: MDHEN, SYDVKM. V lost 5 bases and J 3 bases, leaving 7 bases between the germline ends. There are 12 residues in the CDR3. The DNA for the CDR3 is TGTGCCAGCAGTGGCCGAGAAGAGACCCAGTACTTC. This encodes CASSGREETQYF.

This rearrangement joins TRBV7-9 to TRBJ2-7, with 8 bases fitting TRBD1. The J segment lost 4 bases and the V segment lost 5 bases, leaving 7 bases of the junction unmatched. Germline lookup yields CDR1 SEHNR and CDR2 FQNEAQ (reference sequence). The CDR3 is 14 amino acids. The CDR3 region is CASSPRDRRYEQYF. The CDR3 nucleotides are TGTGCCAGCAGCCCTCGGGACAGGAGATACGAGCAGTACTTC.

This chain links TRBV27 with TRBJ2-7, with TRBD1 matching over 7 bases. V was pared by 5 bases and J by 3 bases, with 7 bases of the junction left unmatched. Per germline, CDR1 MNHEY and CDR2 SMNVEV (reference sequence). The CDR3 has 14 residues. CDR3 amino acids: CASSQGVWGYEQYF. CDR3 bases: TGTGCCAGCAGTCAGGGGGTGTGGGGCTACGAGCAGTACTTC.

This clone occurred a few times. V usage is TRBV19 and J usage is TRBJ2-7, with D hard to call. This CDR3 is built from 13 residues. Germline V CDR1 and CDR2: LNHDA, SQIVND (reference sequence). V was trimmed by 7 bases and J by 3 bases, leaving 13 bases between them. The CDR3 protein is CASTAGEFYEQYF. CDR3 sequence (DNA): TGTGCCAGTACCGCAGGCGAGTTCTACGAGCAGTACTTC.

The rearrangement uses TRBV19 and TRBJ2-3; 7 bases line up with TRBD2. CDR1 is LNHDA, CDR2 SQIVND, per germline (reference sequence). This CDR3 is 14 amino acids long. V trimming: 1 base; J trimming: 3 bases; junction bases outside the gene matches: 1. The CDR3 loop is CASSIGGLTDTQYF. In DNA, the CDR3 is TGTGCCAGTAGTATAGGGGGACTAACAGATACGCAGTATTTT.

CDR3 loop: CATRAGGARDEQFF. The CDR3 region has the DNA TGTGCCACCCGCGCGGGGGGCGCTAGGGATGAGCAGTTCTTC. The chain couples TRBV24-1 to TRBJ2-1, with TRBD2 matching over 8 bases. V shed 9 bases and J 8 bases; nucleotides not matched to a gene: 11. Germline values: CDR1 KGHDR, CDR2 SFDVKD. This CDR3 contains 14 residues.

The genes are TRBV18 and TRBJ1-5; D is uncertain. V dropped 4 bases and J dropped 6 bases, with 7 bases sitting between them. The CDR3 length is 12 residues. Germline assignment: CDR1 KGHSH and CDR2 LQKENI. CDR3 protein: CASSLSSQPQHF. The CDR3 DNA reads TGTGCCAGCTCACTTAGTTCTCAGCCCCAGCATTTT.

The chain combines TRBV6-5 with TRBJ2-7; 8 bases fit TRBD1. Germline CDR1 reads MNHEY; CDR2 reads SVGAGI. CDR3 length: 15 amino acids. V was clipped by 0 bases and J by 2 bases; unmatched bases: 3. The CDR3 region is CASSYSRTGTYEQYF. The CDR3 DNA reads as TGTGCCAGCAGTTACTCTCGGACAGGGACCTACGAGCAGTACTTC.

Only a few counts were recorded for this clone. The chain has TRBV2 and TRBJ1-5; D perhaps matches TRBD1 (6 bases). The CDR3 is 15 amino acids. The V gene lost 3 bases and the J gene lost 6 bases, with 15 bases spanning the gap. CDR1 is SNHLY, CDR2 FYNNEI, per germline. In DNA, the CDR3 is TGTGCCAGCAGTGAGGGGGGCAGGGCTAGTCAGCCCCAGCATTTT. The encoded protein is CASSEGGRASQPQHF.

This clone was found once. The chain is built from TRBV7-2 and TRBJ1-6, with unresolved D. The CDR3 extends over 11 amino acids. Germline V gene lookup returns CDR1 SGHTA and CDR2 FQGNSA. The ends were cut back, 1 base at V and 8 bases at J, with 0 bases in the middle. DNA of the CDR3: TGTGCCAGCAGCTTAGATTCACCCCTCCACTTT. This gives the protein CASSLDSPLHF.

The chain has TRBV12-5 and TRBJ1-6; tentatively, D is TRBD1 (5 bases). The CDR3 is made up of 13 amino acids. Germline assignment: CDR1 LGHNT and CDR2 FRNRAP. Between the trimmed V and J ends, which lost 5 bases and 8 bases, there was a span of 10 bases. The CDR3 is CASGLQGDSPLHF. In nucleotides, the CDR3 is TGTGCTAGTGGTCTACAAGGGGATTCACCCCTCCACTTT.

In nucleotides, the CDR3 is TGTGCCATCAGTGAGTCAGTACAGGGGAACACTGAAGCTTTCTTT. Encoded protein: CAISESVQGNTEAFF. The gene calls are TRBV10-3 and TRBJ1-1, with D possibly matching TRBD1 (6 bases). V was shortened by 0 bases and J by 1 base, with 9 bases between the two germline ends. Germline values: CDR1 ENHRY, CDR2 SYGVKD. The CDR3 runs 15 residues.

The chain employs TRBV5-1 and TRBJ2-7, with D hard to call. The CDR3 consists of 12 residues. Trimming left V 0 bases short and J 2 bases short, with 3 bases between. The germline CDR1 and CDR2 sequences are SGHRS and YFSETQ. The CDR3: CASSLDAYEQYF. The CDR3 coding sequence is TGCGCCAGCAGCTTGGACGCCTACGAGCAGTACTTC.

The chain is built from TRBV3-1 (or the pseudogene TRBV3-2) and TRBJ1-6, with D possibly matching TRBD1 (5 bases). Trimming took 4 bases from V and 7 from J, leaving 17 bases between them. This CDR3 is 16 amino acids long. Germline loops: CDR1 LGHDT, CDR2 YNNKEL (reference sequence). The CDR3 loop is CASSPPFSGQNSPLHF. Written as DNA, the CDR3 is TGTGCCAGCAGCCCGCCGTTCTCGGGGCAGAATTCACCCCTCCACTTT.